The 2 T cell receptor beta chains presented below share a single source sample, sequenced in a study of blood T cell repertoires in COVID-19. Here immunoSEQ multiplex PCR was the method, and the copy in TCRdb shows in-frame clones only, minus some. Counted here are approximately 180,000 clones, about nine tenths occurring once; the ten biggest clones make up approximately 0.5%. The sequencing input was peripheral blood. The receptor source for this set is a man in his fifties or sixties with acute or convalescent COVID-19.

The chain recombines TRBV19 with TRBJ1-5; TRBD1 matches at 10 bases. The germline V gene has CDR1 LNHDA and CDR2 SQIVND (reference sequence). The CDR3 loop spans 16 amino acids. V trimming: 7 bases; J trimming: 0 bases; junction bases outside the gene matches: 6. CDR3 sequence reads: CASKDRGSSSNQPQHF. In nucleotides, the CDR3 is TGTGCCAGTAAGGACAGGGGGTCCAGTAGCAATCAGCCCCAGCATTTT. Complete variable domain (other parts from reference TRBV19 and TRBJ1-5): DGGITQSPKYLFRKEGQNVTLSCEQNLNHDAMYWYRQDPGQGLRLIYYSQIVNDFQKGDIAEGYSVSREKKESFPLTVTSAQKNPTAFYLCASKDRGSSSNQPQHFGDGTRLSIL.

This chain connects TRBV5-5 to TRBJ2-3, with 9 positions matching TRBD1. The CDR3 runs 16 residues. With 0 bases clipped from V and 3 bases from J, the junction kept 5 bases outside the gene matches. Looked up from germline, CDR1 is SGHKS and CDR2 is YYEKEE (reference sequence). CDR3 region: CASSLETGQGTDTQYF. CDR3 DNA sequence: TGTGCCAGCAGCTTGGAAACGGGACAGGGAACAGATACGCAGTATTTT. Supplemented by reference TRBV5-5 and TRBJ2-3, the full variable domain reads DAGVTQSPTHLIKTRGQQVTLRCSPISGHKSVSWYQQVLGQGPQFIFQYYEKEERGRGNFPDRFSARQFPNYSSELNVNALLLGDSALYLCASSLETGQGTDTQYFGPGTRLTVL.